This T cell receptor (beta chain) was captured by sequencing in a study of long-term antiretroviral therapy in people with HIV. Survey-level immunoSEQ v3.0 assays were run. Some clones are missing from TCRdb's copy, which holds only in-frame ones; the method was immunoSEQ multiplex PCR. The sample lists some 21,000 clones, approximately 80% seen once, with 5.6% in the top ten. Concerning this clone: The target antigen is unknown.

V dropped 0 bases and J dropped 1; count of bases not matched to a gene: 9. Germline assignment: CDR1 SGHRS and CDR2 YFSETQ. The CDR3 spans 17 residues. Findings of the study overall: Dominating the repertoire at all time points were the clones that expanded before ART.

Here the sequenced sample was unsorted PBMCs, taken 0.2 years after starting antiretroviral therapy. This sequence joins TRBV5-1 and TRBJ1-1; TRBD1 agrees at 7 bases. The sequence was obtained from a woman in her 30s with HIV. The CDR3 nucleotides read TGCGCCAGCAGCTTGGTCAGGGGGGGGTTAACGAACACTGAAGCTTTCTTT. Translation: CASSLVRGGLTNTEAFF.